The present T cell receptor beta chain was sequenced within a study of identical twins. Of note for this clonotype: Its antigen is unidentified.

This CDR3 has 16 amino acids. CDR1 is SGHRS, CDR2 YFSETQ, per germline. V dropped 1 base and J dropped 5; count of bases not matched to a gene: 7. TCRdb passed the 5' RACE reads through MiXCR, listing each CDR3 protein once. The repertoire holds approximately 700,000 distinct CDR3 sequences, with 18% as singletons. Study outcomes and limitations: Memory repertoires lacked the insertion deficit that abundant cord blood beta clonotypes showed.

This same sample was also taken into another study, of T cells expressing NK-cell markers. That source adds: Anti-gamma-delta TCR antibody use in several experiments restricted sorting to alpha-beta TCR T cells.

The TCR sequence derives from a woman between 18 and 29 years old in good health. The gene calls are TRBV5-1 and TRBJ2-1; 9 bases agree with TRBD2. The sequenced material came from PBMCs. The CDR3 loop is CASSLRFSGGNNEQFF. The CDR3 nucleotides are TGCGCCAGCAGCTTGCGTTTTAGCGGGGGAAACAATGAGCAGTTCTTC.